The following is a T cell receptor beta chain sequence with its context. This record comes from a study of blood T cell repertoires in COVID-19. The authors' processing: Estimated nucleated cell counts came from reference gene primer amplification. Assay used: immunoSEQ multiplex PCR; TCRdb lists only in-frame clones, some missing. D and trimming come from the DNA, and the V and J calls and clone size come from that table. The repertoire holds approximately 100,000 clones, with about 80% as singletons. The germline gives CDR1 SGHDT, CDR2 YYEEEE. The V gene lost 1 base and the J gene lost 5 bases, with 14 bases spanning the gap. This CDR3 contains 15 residues.

The rearrangement uses TRBV5-6 and TRBJ2-3; a weak D match, TRBD2 (7 bases). Sequencing input: peripheral blood. The sequence was collected from a man between 70 and 80 years old with active or convalescent COVID-19. The CDR3 DNA reads as TGTGCCAGCAGCTTGATAGGGGGGGCCGGAGATACGCAGTATTTT. Translating gives CASSLIGGAGDTQYF. The full variable domain, rest sourced from reference TRBV5-6 and TRBJ2-3, is DAGVTQSPTHLIKTRGQQVTLRCSPKSGHDTVSWYQQALGQGPQFIFQYYEEEERQRGNFPDRFSGHQFPNYSSELNVNALLLGDSALYLCASSLIGGAGDTQYFGPGTRLTVL.